The 3 T cell receptor beta chains below were found in one sample sequenced in a study of T cells in Graves' hyperthyroidism and ophthalmopathy. Using RNA transcripts as the source, TCR beta CDR3 regions were amplified. The HTBI set primed first-round TCR CDR3 RT-PCR. TCRdb independently ran MiXCR on the multiplex PCR reads; one entry per CDR3 protein. This sample has roughly 710,000 distinct CDR3 sequences; over 35% occur once, and the top ten carry roughly 30%. The specimen was blood. These receptor sequences come from a woman between 40 and 50 years old with Graves' hyperthyroidism.

This clonotype was seen many times. This chain connects TRBV7-9 to TRBJ1-1; 7 bases fit TRBD1. The germline V gene has CDR1 SEHNR and CDR2 FQNEAQ (reference sequence). Trimming took 5 bases from V and 0 from J; bases not matched to a gene: 6. The CDR3 spans 15 residues. CDR3 in amino acids: CASSKGTVMNTEAFF. CDR3 in DNA: TGTGCCAGCAGCAAAGGGACAGTCATGAACACTGAAGCTTTCTTT.

As to this clonotype: This may stem from a read error, because a much larger clone lies one nucleotide away. J is TRBJ1-6 and V is TRBV6-6; D ambiguous. From germline, CDR1 is MNHNY and CDR2 SVGAGI (reference sequence). The CDR3 extends over 9 amino acids. In DNA form, the CDR3 reads TGTGCCAGCAGTTCACCCCTCCGCTTT. This codes for CASSSPLRF.

This clonotype was counted ten times or more. V gene TRBV10-2 combines with J gene TRBJ2-7; D could derive from TRBD1 or TRBD2 (6 bases each). There are 17 residues in the CDR3. The V and J ends lost 0 bases and 7 bases respectively, with 22 bases between them. Germline lookup yields CDR1 WSHSY and CDR2 SAAADI. The CDR3 loop is CASSESRTAGGLGEQYF. The DNA of the CDR3 is TGCGCCAGCAGTGAGTCGAGGACAGCGGGCGGTTTAGGGGAGCAGTACTTC.